This T cell receptor beta chain was retrieved from a study of T cell changes during pregnancy in multiple sclerosis. The CDR3 covers 14 residues. Germline CDR1 is SGHNT and CDR2 is YYREEE (reference sequence). Germline trimming cut 4 bases from V and 7 bases from J; bases unmatched to any gene: 8. Profiled with immunoSEQ multiplex PCR; TCRdb holds only in-frame clones, not every one. Of about 110,000 clones listed, about 90% are singletons. Sequenced material: peripheral blood, taken in the third trimester of pregnancy. The receptor was derived from a female donor in good health, enrolled as a control in a pregnancy study. The rearrangement links TRBV5-4 to TRBJ2-1; the match to TRBD2 covers 7 bases. DNA for the CDR3: TGTGCCAGCAGCCTGGCGCTAGCGGTAAATGAGCAGTTCTTC. Its translation: CASSLALAVNEQFF.